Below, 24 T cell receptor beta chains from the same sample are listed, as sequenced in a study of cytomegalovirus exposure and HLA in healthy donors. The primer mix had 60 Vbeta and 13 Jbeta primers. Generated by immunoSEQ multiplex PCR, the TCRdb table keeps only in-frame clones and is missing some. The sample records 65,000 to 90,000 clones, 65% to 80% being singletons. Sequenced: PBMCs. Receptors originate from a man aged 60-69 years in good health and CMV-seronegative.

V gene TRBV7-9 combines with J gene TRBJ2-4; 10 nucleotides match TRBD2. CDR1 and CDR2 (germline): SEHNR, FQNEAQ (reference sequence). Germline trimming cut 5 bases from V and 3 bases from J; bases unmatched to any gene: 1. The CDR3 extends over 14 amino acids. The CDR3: CASSPSGGKNIQYF. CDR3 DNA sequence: TGTGCCAGCAGCCCTAGCGGGGGCAAAAACATTCAGTACTTC.

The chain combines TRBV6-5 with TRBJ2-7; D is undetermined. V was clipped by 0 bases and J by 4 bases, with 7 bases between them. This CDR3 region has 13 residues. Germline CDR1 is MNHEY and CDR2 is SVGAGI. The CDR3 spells CASSYSRSYEQYF. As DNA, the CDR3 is TGTGCCAGCAGTTACTCGAGAAGTTACGAGCAGTACTTC.

The DNA for the CDR3 is TGTGCCAGCAGCCAACCCGGGACAGGGGGGGAGACCCAGTACTTC. This codes for CASSQPGTGGETQYF. This chain connects TRBV7-2 to TRBJ2-5, with 11 nucleotides matching TRBD1. With 5 bases clipped from V and 5 bases from J, the junction kept 7 bases outside the gene matches. The CDR3 is 15 residues long. CDR1 is SGHTA and CDR2 is FQGNSA in the germline V gene.

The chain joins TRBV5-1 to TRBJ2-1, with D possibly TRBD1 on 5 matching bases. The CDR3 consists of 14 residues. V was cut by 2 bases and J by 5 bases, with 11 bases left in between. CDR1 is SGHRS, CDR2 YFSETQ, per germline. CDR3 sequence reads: CASSFTGENNEQFF. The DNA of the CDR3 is TGCGCCAGCAGCTTCACAGGAGAGAACAATGAGCAGTTCTTC.

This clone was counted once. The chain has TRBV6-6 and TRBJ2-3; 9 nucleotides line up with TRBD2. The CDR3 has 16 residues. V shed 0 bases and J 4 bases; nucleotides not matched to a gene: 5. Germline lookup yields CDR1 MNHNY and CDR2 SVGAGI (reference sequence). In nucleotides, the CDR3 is TGTGCCAGCAGTTACTCTGGCGGGGGGGACCCAGATACGCAGTATTTT. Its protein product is CASSYSGGGDPDTQYF.

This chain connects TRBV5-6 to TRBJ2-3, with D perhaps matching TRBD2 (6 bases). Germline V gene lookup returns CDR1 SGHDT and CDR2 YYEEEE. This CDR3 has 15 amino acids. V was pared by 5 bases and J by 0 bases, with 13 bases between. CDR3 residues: CASRFLSGSTDTQYF. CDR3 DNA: TGTGCCAGCAGATTTCTAAGCGGGAGCACAGATACGCAGTATTTT.

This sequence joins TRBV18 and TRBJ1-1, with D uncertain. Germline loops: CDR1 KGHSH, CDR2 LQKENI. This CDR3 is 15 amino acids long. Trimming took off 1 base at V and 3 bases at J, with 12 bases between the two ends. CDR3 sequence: CASSPQAGSHTEAFF. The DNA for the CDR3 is TGTGCCAGCTCACCACAGGCAGGATCGCACACTGAAGCTTTCTTT.

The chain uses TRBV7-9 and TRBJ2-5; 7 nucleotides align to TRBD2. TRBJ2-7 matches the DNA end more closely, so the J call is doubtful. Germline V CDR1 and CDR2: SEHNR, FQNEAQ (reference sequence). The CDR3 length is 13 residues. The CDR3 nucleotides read TGTGCCGGCCAGCGGGGCATAACCTACGAGCAGTACTTC. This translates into CAGQRGITYEQYF.

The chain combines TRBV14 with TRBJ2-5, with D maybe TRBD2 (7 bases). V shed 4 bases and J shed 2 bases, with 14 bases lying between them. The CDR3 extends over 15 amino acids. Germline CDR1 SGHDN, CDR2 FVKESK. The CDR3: CASSPRGGQQETQYF. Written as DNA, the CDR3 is TGTGCCAGCAGCCCTCGCGGGGGCCAGCAAGAGACCCAGTACTTC.

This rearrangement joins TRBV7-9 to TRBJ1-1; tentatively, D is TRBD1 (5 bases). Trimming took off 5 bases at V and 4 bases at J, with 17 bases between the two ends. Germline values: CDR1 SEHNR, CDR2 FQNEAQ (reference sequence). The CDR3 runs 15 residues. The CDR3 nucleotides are TGTGCCAGCAGCCCTTCTGGGGCTGGGGCCACTGAAGCTTTCTTT. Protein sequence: CASSPSGAGATEAFF. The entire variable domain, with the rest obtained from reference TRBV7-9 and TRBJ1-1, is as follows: DTGVSQNPRHKITKRGQNVTFRCDPISEHNRLYWYRQTLGQGPEFLTYFQNEAQLEKSRLLSDRFSAERPKGSFSTLEIQRTEQGDSAMYLCASSPSGAGATEAFFGQGTRLTVV.

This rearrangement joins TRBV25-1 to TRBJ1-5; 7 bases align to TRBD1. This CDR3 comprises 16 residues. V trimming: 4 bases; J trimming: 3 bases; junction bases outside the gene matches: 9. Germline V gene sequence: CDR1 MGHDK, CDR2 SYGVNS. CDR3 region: CASSGRDSEANQPQHF. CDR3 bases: TGTGCCAGCAGTGGTCGGGACAGTGAAGCCAATCAGCCCCAGCATTTT. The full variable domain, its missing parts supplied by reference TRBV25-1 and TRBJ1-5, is EADIYQTPRYLVIGTGKKITLECSQTMGHDKMYWYQQDPGMELHLIHYSYGVNSTEKGDLSSESTVSRIRTEHFPLTLESARPSHTSQYLCASSGRDSEANQPQHFGDGTRLSIL.

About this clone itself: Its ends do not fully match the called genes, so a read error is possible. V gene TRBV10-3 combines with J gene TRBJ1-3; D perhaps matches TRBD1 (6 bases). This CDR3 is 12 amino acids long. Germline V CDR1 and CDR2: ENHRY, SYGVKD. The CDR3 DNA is TGTGCCATCAGTGAGGGAGACAGGCGCCTGGATTTT. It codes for CAISEGDRRLDF.

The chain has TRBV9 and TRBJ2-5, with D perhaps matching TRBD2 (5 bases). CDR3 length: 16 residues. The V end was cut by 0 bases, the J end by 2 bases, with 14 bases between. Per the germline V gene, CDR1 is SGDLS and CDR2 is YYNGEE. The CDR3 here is CASSVAPLLGQETQYF. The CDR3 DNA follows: TGTGCCAGCAGCGTAGCCCCCTTACTAGGGCAAGAGACCCAGTACTTC.

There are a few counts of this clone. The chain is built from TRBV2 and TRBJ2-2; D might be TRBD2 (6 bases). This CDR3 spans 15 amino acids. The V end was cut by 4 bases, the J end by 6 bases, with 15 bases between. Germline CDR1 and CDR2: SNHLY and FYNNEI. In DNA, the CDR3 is TGTGCCAGCAGTGCGCGGGACGTAGCGCCCGGGGAGCTGTTTTTT. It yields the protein CASSARDVAPGELFF.

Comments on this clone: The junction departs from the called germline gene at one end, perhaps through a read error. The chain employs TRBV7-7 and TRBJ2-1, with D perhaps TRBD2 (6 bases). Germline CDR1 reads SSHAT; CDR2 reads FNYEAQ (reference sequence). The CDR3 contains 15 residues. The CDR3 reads CASSRGLTPPYEQFF. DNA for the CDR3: TGTGCTAGCAGCCGGGGACTCACCCCCCCCTATGAGCAGTTCTTC.

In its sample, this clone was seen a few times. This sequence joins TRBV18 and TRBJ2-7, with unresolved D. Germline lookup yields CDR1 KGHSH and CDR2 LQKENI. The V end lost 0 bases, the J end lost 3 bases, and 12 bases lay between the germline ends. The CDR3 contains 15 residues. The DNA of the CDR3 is TGTGCCAGCTCACCACCGCGCAAAGAAGACTACGAGCAGTACTTC. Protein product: CASSPPRKEDYEQYF.

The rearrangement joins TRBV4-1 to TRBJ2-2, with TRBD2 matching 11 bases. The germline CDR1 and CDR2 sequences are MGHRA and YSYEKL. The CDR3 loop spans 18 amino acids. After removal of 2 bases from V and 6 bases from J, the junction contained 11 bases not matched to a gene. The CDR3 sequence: CASSQRVLAGALAGELFF. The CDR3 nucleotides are TGCGCCAGCAGCCAAAGGGTACTAGCGGGGGCCCTCGCCGGGGAGCTGTTTTTT.

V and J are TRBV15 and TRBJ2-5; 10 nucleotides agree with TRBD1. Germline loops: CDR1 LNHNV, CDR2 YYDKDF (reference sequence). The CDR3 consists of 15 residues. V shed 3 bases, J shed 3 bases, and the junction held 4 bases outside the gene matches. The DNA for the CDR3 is TGTGCCACCAGCAGTGGGACAGGGGTAGAAGAGACCCAGTACTTC. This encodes CATSSGTGVEETQYF.

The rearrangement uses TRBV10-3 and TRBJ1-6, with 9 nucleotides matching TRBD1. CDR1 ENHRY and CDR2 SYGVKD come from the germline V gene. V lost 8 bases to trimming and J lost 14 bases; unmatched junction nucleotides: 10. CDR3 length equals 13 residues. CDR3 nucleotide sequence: TGTGCCATCCAGGACAGGGGTCTCGGGGCCCTCCACTTT. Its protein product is CAIQDRGLGALHF.

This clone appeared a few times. The CDR3 here is CASSSTEGVGQPQHF. In nucleotides, the CDR3 is TGTGCCAGCAGCTCGACCGAGGGAGTGGGTCAGCCCCAGCATTTT. The genes are TRBV5-6 and TRBJ1-5; no reliable D call. This CDR3 comprises 15 residues. The ends were cut back, 3 bases at V and 6 bases at J, with 16 bases in the middle. Germline V gene data show CDR1 as SGHDT and CDR2 as YYEEEE.

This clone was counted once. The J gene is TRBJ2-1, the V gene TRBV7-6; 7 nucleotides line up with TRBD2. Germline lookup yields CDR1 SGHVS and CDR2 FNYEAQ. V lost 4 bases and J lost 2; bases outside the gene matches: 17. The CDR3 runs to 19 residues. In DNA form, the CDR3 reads TGTGCCAGCAGCTATCCGATTCAGGCTAGCGGTCATCCCTACAATGAGCAGTTCTTC. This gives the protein CASSYPIQASGHPYNEQFF.

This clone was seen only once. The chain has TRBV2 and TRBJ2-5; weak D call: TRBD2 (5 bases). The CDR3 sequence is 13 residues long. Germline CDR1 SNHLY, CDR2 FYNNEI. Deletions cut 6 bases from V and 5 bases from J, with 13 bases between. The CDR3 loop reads CASRDLRRETQYF. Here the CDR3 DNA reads TGTGCCAGCAGGGACCTTAGGAGGGAGACCCAGTACTTC.

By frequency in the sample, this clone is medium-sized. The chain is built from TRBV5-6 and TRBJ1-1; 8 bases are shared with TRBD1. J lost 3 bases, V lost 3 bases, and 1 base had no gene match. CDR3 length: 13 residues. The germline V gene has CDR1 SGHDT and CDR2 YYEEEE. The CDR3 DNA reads TGTGCCAGCAGCTCGGGACAGGACACTGAAGCTTTCTTT. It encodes CASSSGQDTEAFF.

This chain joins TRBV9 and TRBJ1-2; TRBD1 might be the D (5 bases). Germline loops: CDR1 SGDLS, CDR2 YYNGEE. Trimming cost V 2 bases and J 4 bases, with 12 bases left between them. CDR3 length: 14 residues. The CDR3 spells CASSVSGLSYGYTF. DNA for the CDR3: TGTGCCAGCAGCGTCTCAGGGTTAAGCTATGGCTACACCTTC.